This T cell receptor (beta chain) was captured by sequencing in a study of HIV-infected patients and healthy controls. By sample fraction, this clonotype is medium-sized. No antigen is known for it. Reverse transcription used around 500 ng RNA and constant-region primers for alpha and beta. Each of the alpha and beta chains got its own library through chain-specific third strand synthesis with indices. TCRdb re-called the 5' RACE reads through MiXCR, storing one row per CDR3 protein. The sample includes fewer than 5,000 distinct CDR3 sequences, around 9% seen only once; the top ten take about 38%. The length of the CDR3 is 15 residues. V lost 1 base and J lost 6; bases outside the gene matches: 3. The V gene's germline CDR1 is KGHDR and CDR2 SFDVKD. Follow-up blood was drawn about 14 weeks, roughly three months, after antiretroviral therapy began. No cell fractionation was done, so the repertoire covers all unsorted peripheral blood T cells.

Notes on the study in general: CDR3 sharing between individuals was lower in HIV-infected patients than in healthy controls.

The chain recombines TRBV24-1 with TRBJ2-1; 9 bases align to TRBD2. The specimen comprised blood, sampled during antiretroviral therapy. This receptor was obtained from an adult with HIV infection. The CDR3 protein is CATSDFASGVNEQFF. As DNA, the CDR3 is TGTGCCACCAGTGATTTCGCTAGCGGGGTCAATGAGCAGTTCTTC.